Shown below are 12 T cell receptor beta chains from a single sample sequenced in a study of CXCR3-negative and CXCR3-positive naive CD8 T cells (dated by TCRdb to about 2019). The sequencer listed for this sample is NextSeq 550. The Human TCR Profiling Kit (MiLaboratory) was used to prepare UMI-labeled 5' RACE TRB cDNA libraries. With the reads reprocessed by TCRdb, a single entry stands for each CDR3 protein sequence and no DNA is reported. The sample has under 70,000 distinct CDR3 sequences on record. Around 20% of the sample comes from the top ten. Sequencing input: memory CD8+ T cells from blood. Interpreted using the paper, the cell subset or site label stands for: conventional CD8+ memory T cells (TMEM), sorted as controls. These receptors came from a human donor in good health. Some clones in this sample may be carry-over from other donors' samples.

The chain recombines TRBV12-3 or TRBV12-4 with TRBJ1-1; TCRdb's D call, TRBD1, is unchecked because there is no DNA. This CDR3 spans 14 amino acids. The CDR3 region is CASSLEAGGGEAFF.

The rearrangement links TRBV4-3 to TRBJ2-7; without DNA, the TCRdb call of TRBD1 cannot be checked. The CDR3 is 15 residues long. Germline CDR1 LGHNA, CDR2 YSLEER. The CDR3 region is CASSPAPGPSYEQYF.

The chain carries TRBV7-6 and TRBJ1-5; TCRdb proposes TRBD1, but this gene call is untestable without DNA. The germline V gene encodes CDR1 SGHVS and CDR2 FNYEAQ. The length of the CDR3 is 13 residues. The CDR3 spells CASSLRRGQPQHF.

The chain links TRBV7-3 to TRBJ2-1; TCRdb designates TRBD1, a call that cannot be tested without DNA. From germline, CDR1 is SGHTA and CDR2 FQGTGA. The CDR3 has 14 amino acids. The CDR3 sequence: CASSGGGGLNEQFF.

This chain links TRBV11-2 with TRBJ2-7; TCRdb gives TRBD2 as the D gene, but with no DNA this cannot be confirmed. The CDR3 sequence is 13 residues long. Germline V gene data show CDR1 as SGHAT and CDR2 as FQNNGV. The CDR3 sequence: CAGSSGGPYEQYF.

The CDR3 spells CASSGDSGANVLTF. The chain links TRBV6-1 to TRBJ2-6. The CDR3 length is 14 residues. CDR1 is MNHNS, CDR2 SASEGT, per germline.

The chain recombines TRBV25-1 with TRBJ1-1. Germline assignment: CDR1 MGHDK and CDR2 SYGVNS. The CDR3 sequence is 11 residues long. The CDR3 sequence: CASSPDTEAFF.

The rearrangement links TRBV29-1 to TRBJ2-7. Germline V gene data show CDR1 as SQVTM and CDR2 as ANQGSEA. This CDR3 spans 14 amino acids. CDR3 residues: CSVEDSDARYEQYF.

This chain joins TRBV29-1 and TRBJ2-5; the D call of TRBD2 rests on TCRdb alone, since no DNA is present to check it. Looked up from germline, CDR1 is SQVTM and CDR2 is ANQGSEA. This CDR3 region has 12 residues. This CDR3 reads CSVAGIGETQYF. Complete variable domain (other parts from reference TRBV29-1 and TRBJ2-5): SAVISQKPSRDICQRGTSLTIQCQVDSQVTMMFWYRQQPGQSLTLIATANQGSEATYESGFVIDKFPISRPNLTFSTLTVSNMSPEDSSIYLCSVAGIGETQYFGPGTRLLVL.

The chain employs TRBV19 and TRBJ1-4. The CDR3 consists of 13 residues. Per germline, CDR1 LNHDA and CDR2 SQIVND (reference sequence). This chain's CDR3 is CASTGRANEKLFF. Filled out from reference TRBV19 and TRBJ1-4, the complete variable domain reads DGGITQSPKYLFRKEGQNVTLSCEQNLNHDAMYWYRQDPGQGLRLIYYSQIVNDFQKGDIAEGYSVSREKKESFPLTVTSAQKNPTAFYLCASTGRANEKLFFGSGTQLSVL.

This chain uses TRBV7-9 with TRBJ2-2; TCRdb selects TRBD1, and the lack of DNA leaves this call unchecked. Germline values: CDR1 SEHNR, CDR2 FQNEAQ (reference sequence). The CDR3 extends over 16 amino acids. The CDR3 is CASSQGQPMNTGELFF.

Here the CDR3 reads CASSKSGGSDEQYF. The V and J genes are TRBV7-9 and TRBJ2-7; there is no DNA to check the TCRdb D call of TRBD1. Germline values: CDR1 SEHNR, CDR2 FQNEAQ (reference sequence). This CDR3 has 14 amino acids.